These 2 T cell receptor beta chains came from one sample sequenced in a study of blood T cell repertoires in COVID-19. Data came from immunoSEQ multiplex PCR; TCRdb stores just in-frame clones and leaves some out. The sample carries 40,000 to 50,000 clones, less than 95% recorded once. Source material: peripheral blood. Receptors were obtained from a man aged 65 to 85 with acute or convalescent COVID-19.

The genes are TRBV5-6 and TRBJ2-5; D is uncertain. This CDR3 spans 13 amino acids. The germline V and J ends were trimmed by 1 base and 2 bases, with 6 bases remaining between them. CDR1 and CDR2 (germline): SGHDT, YYEEEE. As DNA, the CDR3 is TGTGCCAGCAGCTTGATATTACAAGAGACCCAGTACTTC. The encoded protein is CASSLILQETQYF.

The V and J genes are TRBV19 and TRBJ2-3; possible D gene TRBD2, 7 bases. The germline gives CDR1 LNHDA, CDR2 SQIVND (reference sequence). Trimming pared 3 bases from V and 4 bases from J, leaving 20 bases between. The CDR3 is 17 residues long. Here the CDR3 DNA reads TGTGCCAGTAGTATTTTATATGGGGGCGGGGGTGCAGATACGCAGTATTTT. Amino acid sequence: CASSILYGGGGADTQYF.